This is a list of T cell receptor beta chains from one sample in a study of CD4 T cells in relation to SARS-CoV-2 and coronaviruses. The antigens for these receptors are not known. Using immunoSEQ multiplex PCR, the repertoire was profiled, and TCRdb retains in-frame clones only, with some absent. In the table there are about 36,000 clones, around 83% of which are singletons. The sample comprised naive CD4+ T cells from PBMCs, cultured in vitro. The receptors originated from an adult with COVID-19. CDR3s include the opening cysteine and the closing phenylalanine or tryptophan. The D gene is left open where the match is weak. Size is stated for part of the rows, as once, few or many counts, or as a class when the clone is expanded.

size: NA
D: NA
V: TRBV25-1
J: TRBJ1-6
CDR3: CASSDRDGNSPLHF
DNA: TGTGCCAGCAGTGACAGGGACGGTAATTCACCCCTCCACTTT

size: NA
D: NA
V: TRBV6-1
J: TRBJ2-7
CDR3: CASSDFGATYEQYF
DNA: TGTGCCAGCAGTGATTTTGGTGCCACCTACGAGCAGTACTTC

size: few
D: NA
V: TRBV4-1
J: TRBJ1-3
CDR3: CASSQAVEGGNTIYF
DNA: TGCGCCAGCAGCCAAGCGGTGGAAGGTGGAAACACCATATATTTT

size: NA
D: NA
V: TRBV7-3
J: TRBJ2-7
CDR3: CASSLGPGSYEQYF
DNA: TGTGCCAGCAGCCTGGGACCGGGTTCCTACGAGCAGTACTTC

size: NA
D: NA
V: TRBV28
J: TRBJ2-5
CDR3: CASSLGPSPETQYF
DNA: TGTGCCAGCAGCTTGGGACCGTCCCCGGAGACCCAGTACTTC

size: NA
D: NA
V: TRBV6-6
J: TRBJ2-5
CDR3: CASSYPRTVAGETQYF
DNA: TGTGCCAGCAGTTACCCCCGGACAGTGGCGGGGGAGACCCAGTACTTC

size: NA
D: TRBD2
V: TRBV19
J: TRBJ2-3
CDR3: CASSRIPAGDDTQYF
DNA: TGTGCCAGTAGTAGAATTCCAGCGGGAGATGATACGCAGTATTTT

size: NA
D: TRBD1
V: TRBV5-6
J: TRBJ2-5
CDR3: CASSLLTGAGETQYF
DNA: TGTGCCAGCAGCTTACTGACAGGGGCCGGGGAGACCCAGTACTTC

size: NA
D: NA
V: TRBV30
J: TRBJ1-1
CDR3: CAWSVQRSEGVF
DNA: TGTGCCTGGAGTGTACAAAGGTCGGAGGGCGTGTTT

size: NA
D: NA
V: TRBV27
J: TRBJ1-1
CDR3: CASSPGRNFEAFF
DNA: TGTGCCAGCAGCCCCGGCCGGAATTTCGAAGCTTTCTTT

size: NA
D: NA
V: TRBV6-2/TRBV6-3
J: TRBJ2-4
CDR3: CASSPSDRAKNIQYF
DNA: TGTGCCAGCAGCCCTTCTGACAGAGCCAAAAACATTCAGTACTTC

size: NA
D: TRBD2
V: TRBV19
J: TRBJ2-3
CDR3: CATKRFSASGSSIYTDTQYF
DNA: TGTGCCACTAAAAGGTTCTCTGCTAGCGGGAGTTCGATTTACACAGATACGCAGTATTTT

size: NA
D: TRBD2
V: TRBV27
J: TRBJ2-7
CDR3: CASSLASGREDEQYF
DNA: TGTGCCAGCAGTCTAGCTAGCGGGAGGGAGGACGAGCAGTACTTC

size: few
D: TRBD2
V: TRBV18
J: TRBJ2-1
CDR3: CASSWTSGTSRNEQFF
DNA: TGTGCCAGCTCATGGACTAGCGGAACGAGTCGGAATGAGCAGTTCTTC

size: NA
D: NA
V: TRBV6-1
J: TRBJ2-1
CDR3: CASSEWLGQQFF
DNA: TGTGCCAGCAGTGAATGGCTAGGCCAGCAGTTCTTC

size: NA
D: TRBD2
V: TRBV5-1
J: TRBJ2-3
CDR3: CASSPGTTTDTQYF
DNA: TGCGCCAGCAGCCCTGGGACTACCACAGATACGCAGTATTTT

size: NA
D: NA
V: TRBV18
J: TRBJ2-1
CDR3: CASSPQSGTYNNEQFF
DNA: TGTGCCAGCTCTCCGCAATCCGGGACCTATAACAATGAGCAGTTCTTC

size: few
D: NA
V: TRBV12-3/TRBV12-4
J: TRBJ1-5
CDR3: CASMRGNQPQHF
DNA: TGTGCCAGCATGAGAGGGAATCAGCCCCAGCATTTT

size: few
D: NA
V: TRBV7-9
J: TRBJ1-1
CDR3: CASSPVVAGANTEAFF
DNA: TGTGCCAGCAGCCCCGTCGTTGCGGGGGCGAATACTGAAGCTTTCTTT

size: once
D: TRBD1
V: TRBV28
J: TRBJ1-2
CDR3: CASRDRWGGYTF
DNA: TGTGCCAGCAGGGACAGGTGGGGTGGCTACACCTTC

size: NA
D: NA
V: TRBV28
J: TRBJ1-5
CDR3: CASSYGRHRVNQPQHF
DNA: TGTGCCAGCAGTTATGGCCGTCACAGAGTAAATCAGCCCCAGCATTTT

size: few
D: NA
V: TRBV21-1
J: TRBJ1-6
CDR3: CASSKKTRRWRNSPLHF
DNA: TGTGCCAGCAGCAAAAAGACAAGAAGGTGGCGAAATTCACCCCTCCACTTT

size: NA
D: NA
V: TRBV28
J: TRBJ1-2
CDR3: CASSLPGRGRNGYTF
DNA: TGTGCCAGCAGTTTACCAGGCAGGGGCCGGAACGGCTACACCTTC

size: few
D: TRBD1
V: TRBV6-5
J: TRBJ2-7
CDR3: CASSDRAYEQYF
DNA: TGTGCCAGCTCCGACAGGGCCTACGAGCAGTACTTC

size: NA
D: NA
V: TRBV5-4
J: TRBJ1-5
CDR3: CASSLQGQKPQHF
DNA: TGTGCCAGCAGCTTACAGGGCCAAAAGCCCCAGCATTTT

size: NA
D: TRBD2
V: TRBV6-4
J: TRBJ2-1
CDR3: CASSEIAGGYNEQFF
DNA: TGTGCCAGCAGTGAAATAGCGGGAGGGTACAATGAGCAGTTCTTC

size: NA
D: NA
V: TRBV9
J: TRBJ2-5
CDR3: CASSVVGAGTEKETQYF
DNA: TGTGCCAGCAGCGTAGTCGGTGCGGGGACAGAAAAAGAGACCCAGTACTTC

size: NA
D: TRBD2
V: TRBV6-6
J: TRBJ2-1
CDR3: CASSYTAGGPTGEQFF
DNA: TGTGCCAGCAGTTACACAGCGGGAGGGCCTACTGGTGAGCAGTTCTTC

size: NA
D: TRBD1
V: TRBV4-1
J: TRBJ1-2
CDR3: CASSQEDRGYGYTF
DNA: TGCGCCAGCAGCCAAGAGGACAGGGGGTATGGCTACACCTTC

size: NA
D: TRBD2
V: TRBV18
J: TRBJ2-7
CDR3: CASSPGLAGVFEQYF
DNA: TGTGCCAGCTCACCCGGACTAGCGGGAGTATTCGAGCAGTACTTC

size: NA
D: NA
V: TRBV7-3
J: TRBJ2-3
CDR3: CASSATGTDTQYF
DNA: TGTGCCAGCAGCGCCACGGGCACAGATACGCAGTATTTT

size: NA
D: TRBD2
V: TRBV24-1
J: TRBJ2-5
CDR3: CATSDVPGLAGQETQYF
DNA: TGTGCCACCAGTGATGTACCGGGACTAGCGGGACAAGAGACCCAGTACTTC

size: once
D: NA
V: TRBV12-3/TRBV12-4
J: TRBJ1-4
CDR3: CASSEINEKLFF
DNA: TGTGCCAGCTCGGAGATTAATGAAAAACTGTTTTTT

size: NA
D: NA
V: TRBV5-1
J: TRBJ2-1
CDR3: CASSTPSATEQFF
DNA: TGCGCCAGCAGTACCCCCTCTGCCACTGAGCAGTTCTTC

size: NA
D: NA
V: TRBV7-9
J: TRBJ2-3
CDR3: CASTFAGRHTDTQYF
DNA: TGTGCCAGCACCTTTGCGGGGCGGCACACAGATACGCAGTATTTT

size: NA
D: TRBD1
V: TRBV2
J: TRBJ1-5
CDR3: CASSEDRAQPQHF
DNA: TGTGCCAGCAGTGAGGACAGGGCTCAGCCCCAGCATTTT

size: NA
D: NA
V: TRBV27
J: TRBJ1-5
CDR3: CASSPYIGPPHQPQHF
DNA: TGTGCCAGCAGTCCATACATTGGTCCCCCACATCAGCCCCAGCATTTT

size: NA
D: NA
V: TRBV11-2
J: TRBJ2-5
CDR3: CASSSTGMGETQYF
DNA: TGTGCCAGCAGCTCAACAGGGATGGGGGAGACCCAGTACTTC

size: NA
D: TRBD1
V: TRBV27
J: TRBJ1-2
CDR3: CASSHRGNYGYTF
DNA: TGTGCCAGCAGCCACAGGGGGAACTATGGCTACACCTTC

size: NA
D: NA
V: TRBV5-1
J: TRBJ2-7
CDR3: CASSADRTGLSYEQYF
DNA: TGCGCCAGCAGCGCCGACCGGACGGGTTTATCCTACGAGCAGTACTTC

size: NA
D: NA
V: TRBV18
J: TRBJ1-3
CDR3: CASSPGGNSGNTIYF
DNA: TGTGCCAGCTCCCCCGGGGGAAACTCTGGAAACACCATATATTTT

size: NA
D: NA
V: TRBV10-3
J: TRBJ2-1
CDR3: CAISESLALNEQFF
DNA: TGTGCCATCAGTGAGTCTTTAGCCCTCAATGAGCAGTTCTTC

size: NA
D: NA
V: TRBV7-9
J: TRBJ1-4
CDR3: CASSSTPGSTNEKLFF
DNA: TGTGCCAGCAGCTCCACTCCAGGGTCAACTAATGAAAAACTGTTTTTT

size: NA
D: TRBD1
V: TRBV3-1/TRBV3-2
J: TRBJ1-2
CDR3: CASRYDRGGNYGYTF
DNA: TGTGCCAGCAGATATGACAGGGGTGGCAACTATGGCTACACCTTC

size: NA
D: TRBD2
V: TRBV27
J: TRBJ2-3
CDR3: CASSFGGTSGTWSTDTQYF
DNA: TGTGCCAGCAGTTTCGGAGGGACTAGCGGGACCTGGTCCACAGATACGCAGTATTTT

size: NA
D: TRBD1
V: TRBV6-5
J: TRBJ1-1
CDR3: CASRWSQGARTEAFF
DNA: TGTGCCAGCAGATGGAGCCAGGGGGCGCGTACTGAAGCTTTCTTT

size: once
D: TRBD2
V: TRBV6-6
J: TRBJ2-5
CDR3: CASIRGLASLETQYF
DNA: TGTGCCAGCATCAGGGGACTAGCCAGTTTAGAGACCCAGTACTTC

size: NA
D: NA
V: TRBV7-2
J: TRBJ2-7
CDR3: CASSPDVQSHYEQYF
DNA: TGTGCCAGCAGCCCGGACGTACAAAGCCACTACGAGCAGTACTTC

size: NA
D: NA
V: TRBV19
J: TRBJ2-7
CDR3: CASSISSGGGDSYEQYF
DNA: TGTGCCAGTAGTATTTCATCAGGGGGAGGGGACTCCTACGAGCAGTACTTC

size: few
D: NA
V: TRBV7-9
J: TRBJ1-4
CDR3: CASSLQTGKLFF
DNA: TGTGCCAGCAGCTTACAAACCGGAAAACTGTTTTTT

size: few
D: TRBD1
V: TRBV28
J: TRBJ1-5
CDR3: CASSPWDRVDQPQHF
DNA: TGTGCCAGCAGTCCGTGGGACAGGGTTGATCAGCCCCAGCATTTT

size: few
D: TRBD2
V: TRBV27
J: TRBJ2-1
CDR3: CASSLGTSGRRGQFF
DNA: TGTGCCAGCAGTCTAGGGACTAGCGGGAGGCGGGGGCAGTTCTTC

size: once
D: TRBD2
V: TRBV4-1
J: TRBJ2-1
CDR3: CASSQGLAGSYNEQFF
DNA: TGCGCCAGCAGCCAAGGGCTAGCGGGGAGCTACAATGAGCAGTTCTTC

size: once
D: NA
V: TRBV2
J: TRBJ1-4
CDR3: CASSVGLTPATNEKLFF
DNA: TGTGCCAGCAGTGTCGGCCTTACGCCTGCAACTAATGAAAAACTGTTTTTT

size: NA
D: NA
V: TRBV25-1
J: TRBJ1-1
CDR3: CASVPAGGTEAFF
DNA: TGTGCCAGCGTCCCGGCGGGCGGCACTGAAGCTTTCTTT